This passage covers 27 T cell receptor beta chains from one sample sequenced in a study of shared clonotypes between healthy human individuals. Assay: immunoSEQ multiplex PCR; the TCRdb copy retains only in-frame clones and omits some. The data show about 470,000 clones, with 79% seen just once and roughly an eighth held by the top ten. Sequenced material: PBMCs. Receptors originate from a woman in her forties in good health. Some clones in this sample may be carry-over from other donors' samples.

The chain carries TRBV14 and TRBJ2-1; D unresolved. The CDR3 sequence is 15 residues long. The V and J ends lost 4 bases and 6 bases respectively, with 16 bases between them. Germline assignment: CDR1 SGHDN and CDR2 FVKESK. The CDR3 loop reads CASSPRILRANEQFF. The CDR3 DNA reads as TGTGCCAGCAGCCCCAGGATTCTTCGCGCCAATGAGCAGTTCTTC.

V and J are TRBV14 and TRBJ2-7, with a weak D call TRBD2 (6 bases). The CDR3 runs to 15 residues. V shed 3 bases and J shed 3 bases, with 15 bases lying between them. Germline CDR1 and CDR2: SGHDN and FVKESK. This CDR3 reads CASSQEDLAYYEQYF. The CDR3 nucleotides read TGTGCCAGCAGCCAGGAGGATCTAGCGTACTACGAGCAGTACTTC.

This sequence joins TRBV2 and TRBJ1-3; D gene ambiguous. Germline lookup yields CDR1 SNHLY and CDR2 FYNNEI. With 1 base removed from V and 4 bases from J, the gap between germline ends came to 5 bases. This CDR3 contains 13 residues. The CDR3 spells CASSEVGGNTIYF. The CDR3, as DNA: TGTGCCAGCAGTGAAGTAGGAGGAAACACCATATATTTT.

This clone was counted a few times. The chain joins TRBV4-3 to TRBJ2-7; TRBD2 is a possible D gene (6 bases). The CDR3 runs 13 residues. Germline V gives CDR1 LGHNA, CDR2 YSLEER. V was pared by 0 bases and J by 5 bases, with 8 bases between. Here the CDR3 DNA reads TGCGCCAGCAGCCAAGAGCGGAGGGACGAGCAGTACTTC. The encoded protein is CASSQERRDEQYF.

The V call is TRBV15, the J call TRBJ2-7; TRBD1 matches 7 bases. CDR3 length equals 16 residues. The V gene end was trimmed by 4 bases and the J gene end by 5 bases; junction bases not matched to a gene: 14. Germline V lookup: CDR1 LNHNV, CDR2 YYDKDF (reference sequence). CDR3 amino acids: CATSTARGLGIHEQYF. The CDR3 DNA sequence: TGTGCCACCAGCACCGCGAGGGGGCTTGGGATCCACGAGCAGTACTTC. The full variable domain, completed using reference TRBV15 and TRBJ2-7, is DAMVIQNPRYQVTQFGKPVTLSCSQTLNHNVMYWYQQKSSQAPKLLFHYYDKDFNNEADTPDNFQSRRPNTSFCFLDIRSPGLGDTAMYLCATSTARGLGIHEQYFGPGTRLTVT.

About this clone itself: At one of its ends the junction is not consistent with the germline gene, which may arise from a read error. The chain couples TRBV7-7 to TRBJ2-7, with 8 bases lining up with TRBD1. Germline V gives CDR1 SSHAT, CDR2 FNYEAQ (reference sequence). CDR3 length: 16 amino acids. DNA of the CDR3: TGTGCTAGCAGCCCCGCCGGGACAGGAAGCTCCTACGAGCAGTACTTC. Translating it yields CASSPAGTGSSYEQYF. Complete variable domain (other parts from reference TRBV7-7 and TRBJ2-7): GAGVSQSPRYKVTKRGQDVTLRCDPISSHATLYWYQQALGQGPEFLTYFNYEAQPDKSGLPSDRFSAERPEGSISTLTIQRTEQRDSAMYRCASSPAGTGSSYEQYFGPGTRLTVT.

The CDR3 DNA sequence: TGTGCCAGCCAAGGCGGAGGCCCAGATTCCCCCGGGGAGCTGTTTTTT. Protein sequence: CASQGGGPDSPGELFF. The chain joins TRBV28 to TRBJ2-2, with D perhaps matching TRBD2 (5 bases). In germline, CDR1 is MDHEN, CDR2 SYDVKM. The CDR3 is 16 amino acids. V lost 8 bases and J lost 6, with 22 bases in between.

In DNA, the CDR3 is TGTGCCAGCAGTGAATGGAATGAGCAGTTCTTC. As protein: CASSEWNEQFF. V usage is TRBV6-1 and J usage is TRBJ2-1; D is unclear. The length of the CDR3 is 11 residues. V was pared by 2 bases and J by 7 bases, with 3 bases between. Germline V gene lookup returns CDR1 MNHNS and CDR2 SASEGT.

The chain is built from TRBV5-6 and TRBJ1-2, with 8 bases identical to TRBD1. V lost 5 bases to trimming and J lost 7 bases; unmatched junction nucleotides: 7. The germline V gene has CDR1 SGHDT and CDR2 YYEEEE. This CDR3 spans 13 amino acids. The CDR3 coding sequence is TGTGCCAGCAGTTGGGAGGGGACAGGTGGCTACACCTTC. Its protein product is CASSWEGTGGYTF.

The chain couples TRBV7-8 to TRBJ2-1; D gene uncertain. V lost 4 bases, J lost 0 bases, and 13 bases lay in between. CDR3 length: 16 amino acids. The V gene's germline CDR1 is SGHVS and CDR2 FQNEAQ. In DNA form, the CDR3 reads TGTGCCAGCAGCTACCGACCGACGAGCTCCTACAATGAGCAGTTCTTC. Protein product: CASSYRPTSSYNEQFF.

This chain uses TRBV19 with TRBJ1-3; D is uncertain. Germline CDR1 LNHDA, CDR2 SQIVND (reference sequence). The CDR3 is 14 amino acids. Trimming shortened V by 3 bases and J by 2 bases, and 8 bases separated the two germline ends. The CDR3 protein is CASSIGTPGNTIYF. In DNA form, the CDR3 reads TGTGCCAGTAGTATTGGAACTCCTGGAAACACCATATATTTT.

The chain links TRBV4-3 to TRBJ2-7, with a weak D call TRBD2 (6 bases). Trimming pared 1 base from V and 3 bases from J, leaving 13 bases between. Germline V gives CDR1 LGHNA, CDR2 YSLEER. The CDR3 spans 15 residues. Written as DNA, the CDR3 is TGCGCCAGCAGCCAAGGCCAGGGAGGCTTCTACGAGCAGTACTTC. It encodes CASSQGQGGFYEQYF.

On this clone: Germline is not matched at one junction end, which may reflect a read error. This rearrangement joins TRBV5-1 to TRBJ1-4; 7 bases are shared with TRBD1. This CDR3 spans 15 amino acids. Germline CDR1 and CDR2: SGHRS and YFSETQ. The CDR3 sequence is CASGLAGTANEKLFF. The CDR3 DNA reads TGCGCCAGCGGCTTGGCGGGGACAGCTAATGAAAAACTGTTTTTT.

This sequence joins TRBV5-1 and TRBJ1-3, with unresolved D. The germline V gene encodes CDR1 SGHRS and CDR2 YFSETQ. V was trimmed by 1 base and J by 3 bases, leaving 14 bases between them. The CDR3 is 16 residues long. DNA for the CDR3: TGCGCCAGCAGCTTGTCGAGAGGGTCTGGTGGAAACACCATATATTTT. Translation gives CASSLSRGSGGNTIYF.

This chain joins TRBV5-4 and TRBJ2-1; 7 positions agree with TRBD1. V gave up 4 bases and J gave up 12 bases; unmatched junction bases: 10. The germline V gene encodes CDR1 SGHNT and CDR2 YYREEE (reference sequence). This CDR3 is 13 amino acids long. The CDR3 sequence: CASSADRDQAQFF. CDR3 in DNA: TGTGCCAGCAGCGCCGACAGGGATCAGGCGCAGTTCTTC.

J is TRBJ1-4 and V is TRBV5-1; 8 bases align to TRBD1. The length of the CDR3 is 16 residues. Trimming at V came to 0 bases and at J to 3 bases, leaving 4 bases not matched to a gene. Germline V gives CDR1 SGHRS, CDR2 YFSETQ. Here the CDR3 DNA reads TGCGCCAGCAGCTTGGGTGGGACAGGCTCTAATGAAAAACTGTTTTTT. As protein: CASSLGGTGSNEKLFF.

This chain joins TRBV18 and TRBJ2-3; D possibly corresponds to TRBD2 (5 bases). The CDR3 has 18 amino acids. From germline, CDR1 is KGHSH and CDR2 LQKENI. V was pared by 4 bases and J by 0 bases, with 20 bases between. CDR3 protein: CASSLMGRDGLSTDTQYF. CDR3 bases: TGTGCCAGCTCACTGATGGGCCGGGATGGCCTTAGCACAGATACGCAGTATTTT.

The V call is TRBV6-1, the J call TRBJ2-7, with D possibly TRBD2 on 5 matching bases. This CDR3 is 12 amino acids long. Germline CDR1 MNHNS, CDR2 SASEGT. V was clipped by 5 bases and J by 3 bases, with 8 bases between them. Here the CDR3 DNA reads TGTGCCAGCAGTAGGGAGAACTACGAGCAGTACTTC. This sequence encodes CASSRENYEQYF.

This rearrangement joins TRBV5-6 to TRBJ2-7; D is unclear. CDR1 and CDR2 (germline): SGHDT, YYEEEE. V lost 0 bases, J lost 0 bases, and 7 bases lay in between. The CDR3 runs to 14 residues. CDR3 residues: CASSLALASYEQYF. For the CDR3, the DNA is TGTGCCAGCAGCTTGGCGTTAGCCTCCTACGAGCAGTACTTC.

The chain employs TRBV9 and TRBJ2-7; TRBD2 agrees at 8 bases. Trimming took 0 bases from V and 1 from J; bases not matched to a gene: 6. CDR3 length equals 16 residues. The V gene's germline CDR1 is SGDLS and CDR2 YYNGEE. Here the CDR3 reads CASSVGLAGPSYEQYF. The CDR3 DNA reads as TGTGCCAGCAGCGTAGGATTAGCGGGGCCGTCCTACGAGCAGTACTTC.

The rearrangement uses TRBV13 and TRBJ2-7; D is possibly TRBD1 (6 bases). In germline, CDR1 is PRHDT, CDR2 FYEKMQ (reference sequence). This CDR3 spans 15 amino acids. The V end was cut by 2 bases, the J end by 3 bases, with 14 bases between. Here the CDR3 DNA reads TGTGCCAGCAGCTTACAGGGGTGGGGTGACTACGAGCAGTACTTC. Encoded protein: CASSLQGWGDYEQYF.

This clone showed up just a few times. This chain joins TRBV27 and TRBJ2-2; 10 bases map to TRBD2. CDR1 is MNHEY and CDR2 is SMNVEV in the germline V gene (reference sequence). The V gene end was trimmed by 7 bases and the J gene end by 0 bases; junction bases not matched to a gene: 5. CDR3 length: 16 residues. CDR3 sequence reads: CASKSGRASNTGELFF. The CDR3 DNA sequence: TGTGCCAGCAAAAGCGGGAGGGCCTCGAACACCGGGGAGCTGTTTTTT.

V and J are TRBV27 and TRBJ2-7; possible D gene TRBD1, 6 bases. This CDR3 region has 13 residues. The V gene's germline CDR1 is MNHEY and CDR2 SMNVEV (reference sequence). The V and J ends lost 6 bases and 0 bases respectively, with 9 bases between them. The CDR3 nucleotides are TGTGCCAGCAGCCGGACAGTCTCCTACGAGCAGTACTTC. The encoded protein is CASSRTVSYEQYF.

The rearrangement joins TRBV11-2 to TRBJ2-7; D unresolved. The CDR3 contains 12 residues. The germline gives CDR1 SGHAT, CDR2 FQNNGV. Trimming cost V 1 base and J 6 bases, with 7 bases left between them. The DNA for the CDR3 is TGTGCCAGCAGCTTAGTTGTGGGCGAGCAGTACTTC. As protein: CASSLVVGEQYF.

This clone was seen a few times. V usage is TRBV18 and J usage is TRBJ1-1, with D perhaps matching TRBD1 (6 bases). The CDR3 totals 15 residues. Germline assignment: CDR1 KGHSH and CDR2 LQKENI. Trimming shortened V by 3 bases and J by 0 bases, and 11 bases separated the two germline ends. CDR3 loop: CASSPTTGMNTEAFF. DNA for the CDR3: TGTGCCAGCTCACCTACAACAGGGATGAACACTGAAGCTTTCTTT. Filled out from reference TRBV18 and TRBJ1-1, the complete variable domain reads NAGVMQNPRHLVRRRGQEARLRCSPMKGHSHVYWYRQLPEEGLKFMVYLQKENIIDESGMPKERFSAEFPKEGPSILRIQQVVRGDSAAYFCASSPTTGMNTEAFFGQGTRLTVV.

This clone has more than one count but fewer than ten. The chain employs TRBV6-5 and TRBJ2-7, with 8 bases fitting TRBD2. This CDR3 spans 15 amino acids. The V segment lost 6 bases and the J segment 4 bases; nucleotides outside the gene matches: 11. Germline V gives CDR1 MNHEY, CDR2 SVGAGI. CDR3 in DNA: TGTGCCAGCAGAGACGGTGGCGGGGGGCCTTACGAGCAGTACTTC. It encodes CASRDGGGGPYEQYF.

This chain joins TRBV9 and TRBJ1-4; a possible D gene is TRBD1 (6 bases). Between the trimmed V and J ends, which lost 3 bases and 8 bases, there was a span of 14 bases. CDR1 is SGDLS and CDR2 is YYNGEE in the germline V gene. The CDR3 is 14 residues long. CDR3 sequence reads: CASSATGSREKLFF. CDR3 bases: TGTGCCAGCAGCGCAACAGGGTCGAGGGAAAAACTGTTTTTT.